Below, 18 T cell receptor beta chains from the same sample are listed, as sequenced in a study of blood T cell repertoires in COVID-19. This table comes from immunoSEQ multiplex PCR, and its TCRdb copy is limited to in-frame clones, with some not included. The repertoire consists of 150,000 to 200,000 clones, with more than 65% occurring once and the leading ten covering around 17%. Material for sequencing was PBMCs or T cells enriched from blood (not recorded which). All receptors come from a woman in her 50s with acute COVID-19.

CDR3 sequence reads: CASSQDLGASYEQYV. CDR3 bases: TGTGCCAGCAGCCAAGATTTAGGAGCCTCCTACGAGCAGTACGTC. This chain links TRBV3-1 (or the pseudogene TRBV3-2) with TRBJ2-7; D uncertain. Trimming took 0 bases from V and 0 from J, leaving 9 bases between them. This CDR3 spans 15 amino acids. Germline-derived CDR1 and CDR2 are LGHDT and YNNKEL (reference sequence).

This clone was recorded a few times. This chain joins TRBV28 and TRBJ1-1; tentatively, D is TRBD1 (5 bases). CDR1 is MDHEN, CDR2 SYDVKM, per germline. V lost 3 bases and J lost 5, with 16 bases in between. This CDR3 region has 15 residues. This chain's CDR3 is CASSFGAGLETEAFF. The CDR3 region has the DNA TGTGCCAGCAGTTTTGGGGCAGGGTTGGAGACTGAAGCTTTCTTT.

J is TRBJ1-6 and V is TRBV5-1; the D gene is possibly TRBD1 (5 bases). V shed 0 bases and J shed 0 bases, with 10 bases lying between them. This CDR3 has 17 amino acids. CDR1 SGHRS and CDR2 YFSETQ come from the germline V gene. The CDR3 is CASSLEGRSSYNSPLHF. For the CDR3, the DNA is TGCGCCAGCAGCTTGGAGGGGCGGAGCTCCTATAATTCACCCCTCCACTTT.

This sequence joins TRBV7-9 and TRBJ1-3, with unresolved D. The germline CDR1 and CDR2 sequences are SEHNR and FQNEAQ (reference sequence). Trimming removed 5 bases from V and 2 bases from J, with 10 bases in between. The CDR3 totals 14 residues. The CDR3: CASSQGGTGNTIYF. The CDR3 DNA reads as TGTGCCAGCAGCCAAGGAGGGACTGGAAACACCATATATTTT.

This clone was counted only a few times. This rearrangement joins TRBV11-2 to TRBJ2-3; 8 nucleotides line up with TRBD2. J lost 1 base, V lost 5 bases, and 8 bases had no gene match. Germline V gives CDR1 SGHAT, CDR2 FQNNGV. This CDR3 has 16 amino acids. Here the CDR3 DNA reads TGTGCCAGCAGCCCGGGGGGGACTAGGGGCACAGATACGCAGTATTTT. Translated: CASSPGGTRGTDTQYF.

The J gene is TRBJ2-3, the V gene TRBV6-4; 8 bases agree with TRBD2. The CDR3 has 13 residues. The ends lost 6 bases at V and 4 bases at J; junction bases unmatched: 3. Germline V gene data show CDR1 as MRHNA and CDR2 as SNTAGT. CDR3 loop: CASRAGAADTQYF. The DNA for the CDR3 is TGTGCCAGCAGAGCGGGGGCCGCAGATACGCAGTATTTT.

The V and J genes are TRBV13 and TRBJ2-7; TRBD1 matches 7 bases. The trim removed 0 bases at V and 3 bases at J, leaving 2 bases unmatched. The germline V gene encodes CDR1 PRHDT and CDR2 FYEKMQ (reference sequence). This CDR3 region has 14 residues. The CDR3 region has the DNA TGTGCCAGCAGCTTAGGGGCAGGGGGCTACGAGCAGTACGTC. Its translation is CASSLGAGGYEQYV.

The chain carries TRBV9 and TRBJ2-6; no definite D call. The CDR3 is 13 amino acids. Germline CDR1 SGDLS, CDR2 YYNGEE. Trimming took 4 bases from V and 0 from J, leaving 2 bases between them. In nucleotides, the CDR3 is TGTGCCAGCAGCCACTCTGGGGCCAACGTCCTGACTTTC. It yields the protein CASSHSGANVLTF.

V usage is TRBV5-5 and J usage is TRBJ1-5; 7 bases line up with TRBD1. The CDR3 spans 13 residues. V gave up 4 bases and J gave up 10 bases; unmatched junction bases: 8. Germline values: CDR1 SGHKS, CDR2 YYEKEE (reference sequence). In DNA, the CDR3 is TGTGCCAGCAGCAGCGACAGGGTGAGTCCCCAGCATTTT. Protein: CASSSDRVSPQHF.

The gene calls are TRBV5-1 and TRBJ1-3; 7 bases align to TRBD1. Losses at the gene ends were 3 bases for V and 0 bases for J; bases not matched to a gene: 6. Germline-derived CDR1 and CDR2 are SGHRS and YFSETQ. The length of the CDR3 is 16 residues. As DNA, the CDR3 is TGCGCCAGCAGCTCTGAACAGGGGAACTCTGGAAACACCATATATTTT. Its translation is CASSSEQGNSGNTIYF. Full variable domain (missing parts from reference TRBV5-1 and TRBJ1-3): KAGVTQTPRYLIKTRGQQVTLSCSPISGHRSVSWYQQTPGQGLQFLFEYFSETQRNKGNFPGRFSGRQFSNSRSEMNVSTLELGDSALYLCASSSEQGNSGNTIYFGEGSWLTVV.

This chain connects TRBV5-6 to TRBJ1-1, with D possibly matching TRBD1 (5 bases). The germline V gene encodes CDR1 SGHDT and CDR2 YYEEEE. CDR3 length equals 12 residues. The ends were cut back, 4 bases at V and 4 bases at J, with 8 bases in the middle. The CDR3 is CASSTGGTEAFF. CDR3 nucleotide sequence: TGTGCCAGCAGCACCGGGGGCACTGAAGCTTTCTTT.

This chain connects TRBV19 to TRBJ1-5, with 7 nucleotides matching TRBD1. Germline V gives CDR1 LNHDA, CDR2 SQIVND (reference sequence). V gave up 5 bases and J gave up 9 bases; unmatched junction bases: 13. The CDR3 is 15 residues long. The CDR3 region is CASSPQPRQGGPQHF. In DNA form, the CDR3 reads TGTGCCAGTAGTCCCCAACCCCGACAGGGCGGGCCCCAGCATTTT.

The table lists this clone with a few counts. The rearrangement links TRBV6-1 to TRBJ2-3; D unclear. The CDR3 loop spans 14 amino acids. V lost 3 bases to trimming and J lost 0 bases, with 7 bases between them. Germline V gene data show CDR1 as MNHNS and CDR2 as SASEGT. The CDR3 DNA is TGTGCCAGCAGTGACCGTCCCAGCACAGATACGCAGTATTTT. As protein: CASSDRPSTDTQYF.

This clone came up many times. The chain couples TRBV9 to TRBJ1-4, with 9 bases lining up with TRBD1. The CDR3 sequence is 15 residues long. With V trimmed by 4 bases and J by 12 bases, 13 bases remained unmatched. Germline CDR1 SGDLS, CDR2 YYNGEE. The CDR3: CASSRTQGALTELFF. DNA for the CDR3: TGTGCCAGCAGCCGAACACAGGGGGCATTGACGGAACTGTTTTTT.

This clone has just one count. The genes are TRBV28 and TRBJ2-1, with 7 bases identical to TRBD1. CDR1 and CDR2 from the germline V gene are MDHEN and SYDVKM. The CDR3 sequence is 16 residues long. J was trimmed by 5 bases and V by 6 bases; bases with no gene match: 13. The DNA of the CDR3 is TGTGCCAGCAGATGGGACAGCCAACCCCCCCACAATGAGCAGTTCTTC. It specifies CASRWDSQPPHNEQFF.

This rearrangement joins TRBV30 to TRBJ2-5; 8 bases agree with TRBD2. Trimming removed 2 bases from V and 1 base from J; junction bases left unmatched: 9. Germline loops: CDR1 GTSNPN, CDR2 SVGIG (reference sequence). The CDR3 spans 16 residues. CDR3 coding DNA: TGTGCCTGGAGTAACTTACTAGCGGCCCTCCAAGAGACCCAGTACTTC. It yields the protein CAWSNLLAALQETQYF.

V and J are TRBV13 and TRBJ2-7, with D hard to call. The CDR3 has 14 amino acids. Per germline, CDR1 PRHDT and CDR2 FYEKMQ (reference sequence). V lost 2 bases to trimming and J lost 3 bases, with 11 bases between them. In nucleotides, the CDR3 is TGTGCCAGCAGCTTAATCGGTGAGAGCTACGAGCAGTACGTC. Protein sequence: CASSLIGESYEQYV.

This clone appeared once. The chain links TRBV7-3 to TRBJ2-2, with TRBD2 matching 7 bases. CDR3 length: 15 amino acids. Germline-derived CDR1 and CDR2 are SGHTA and FQGTGA. V lost 5 bases to trimming and J lost 2 bases; unmatched junction nucleotides: 5. The CDR3 nucleotides are TGTGCCAGCAGCCCGCGGGGGTTAAACACCGGGGAGCTGTTTTTT. Its protein is CASSPRGLNTGELFF.